The source of this T cell receptor (beta chain) is a study of neoadjuvant anti-PD-1 for oral cavity cancer. Stated time point: after neoadjuvant nivolumab, at surgical resection. The CDR3 extends over 14 amino acids. Germline CDR1 and CDR2: SGHVS and FQNEAQ. Trimming cost V 1 base and J 6 bases, with 13 bases left between them. Libraries were prepared by immunoSEQ multiplex PCR; TCRdb keeps only in-frame clonotypes and omits some of them. The sample records 10,000 or so clones, less than 75% being singletons. The chain links TRBV7-8 to TRBJ2-7; no clear D. The source material was PBMCs, sampled after nivolumab (anti-PD-1) treatment. The receptor comes from a person aged 40 to 85 with oral cavity squamous cell carcinoma. The CDR3 sequence is CASSLEGPRVEQYF. Here the CDR3 DNA reads TGTGCCAGCAGCTTAGAGGGTCCCCGGGTCGAGCAGTACTTC. Based on the CDR3 plus reference TRBV7-8 and TRBJ2-7, the full variable domain is GAGVSQSPRYKVAKRGQDVALRCDPISGHVSLFWYQQALGQGPEFLTYFQNEAQLDKSGLPSDRFFAERPEGSVSTLKIQRTQQEDSAVYLCASSLEGPRVEQYFGPGTRLTVT.